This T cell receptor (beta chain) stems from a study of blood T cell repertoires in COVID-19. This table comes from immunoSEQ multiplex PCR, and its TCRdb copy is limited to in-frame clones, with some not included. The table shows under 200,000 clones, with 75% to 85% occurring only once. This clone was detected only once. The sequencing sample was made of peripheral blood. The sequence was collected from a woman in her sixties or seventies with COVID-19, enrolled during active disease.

The DNA for the CDR3 is TGTGCCAGTACGCGAGACAGGGCGACAGATACGCAGTATTTT. Amino acid sequence: CASTRDRATDTQYF. The V and J genes are TRBV27 and TRBJ2-3, with TRBD1 identical over 7 bases. The junction had 9 bases not matched to a gene; V was cut back by 9 bases and J by 3 bases. Looked up from germline, CDR1 is MNHEY and CDR2 is SMNVEV (reference sequence). This CDR3 contains 14 residues.